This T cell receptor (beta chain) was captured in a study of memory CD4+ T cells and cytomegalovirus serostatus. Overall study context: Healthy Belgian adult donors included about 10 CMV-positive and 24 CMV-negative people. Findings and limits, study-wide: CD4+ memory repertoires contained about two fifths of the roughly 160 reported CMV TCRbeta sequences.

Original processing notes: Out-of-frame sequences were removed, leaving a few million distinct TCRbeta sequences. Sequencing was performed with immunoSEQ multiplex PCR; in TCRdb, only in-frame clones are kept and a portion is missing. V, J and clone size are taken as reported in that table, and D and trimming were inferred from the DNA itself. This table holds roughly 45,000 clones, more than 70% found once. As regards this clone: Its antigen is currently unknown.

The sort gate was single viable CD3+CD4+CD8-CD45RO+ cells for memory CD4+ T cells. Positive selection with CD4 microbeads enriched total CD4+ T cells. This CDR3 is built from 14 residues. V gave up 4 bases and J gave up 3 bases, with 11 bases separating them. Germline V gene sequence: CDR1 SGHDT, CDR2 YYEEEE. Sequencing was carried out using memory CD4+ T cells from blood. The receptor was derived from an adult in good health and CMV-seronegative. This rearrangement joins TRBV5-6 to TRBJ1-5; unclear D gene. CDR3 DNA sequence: TGTGCCAGCAGCCCCGGGAGGGTCAATCAGCCCCAGCATTTT. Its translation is CASSPGRVNQPQHF.